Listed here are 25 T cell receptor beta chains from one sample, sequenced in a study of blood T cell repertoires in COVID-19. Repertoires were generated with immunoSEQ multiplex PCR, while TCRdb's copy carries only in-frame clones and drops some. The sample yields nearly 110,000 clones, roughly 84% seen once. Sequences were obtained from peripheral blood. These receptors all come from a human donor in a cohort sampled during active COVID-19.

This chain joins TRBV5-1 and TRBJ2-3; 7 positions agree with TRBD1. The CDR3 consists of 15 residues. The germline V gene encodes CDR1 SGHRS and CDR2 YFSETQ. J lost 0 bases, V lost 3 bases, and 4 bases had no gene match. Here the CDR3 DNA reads TGCGCCAGCAGCTGGGGGACAGCTAGCACAGATACGCAGTATTTT. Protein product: CASSWGTASTDTQYF.

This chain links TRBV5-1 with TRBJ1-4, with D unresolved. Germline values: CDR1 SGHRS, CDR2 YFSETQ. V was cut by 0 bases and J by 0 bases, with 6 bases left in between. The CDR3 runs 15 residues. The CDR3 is CASSLDGTTNEKLFF. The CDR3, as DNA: TGCGCCAGCAGCTTGGACGGGACAACTAATGAAAAACTGTTTTTT.

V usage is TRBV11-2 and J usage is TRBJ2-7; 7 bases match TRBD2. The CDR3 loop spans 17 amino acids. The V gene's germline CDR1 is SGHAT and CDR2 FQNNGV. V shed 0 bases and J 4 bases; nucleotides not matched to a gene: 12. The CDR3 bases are TGTGCCAGCAGCTTAGAATGGCTAGGCGGGAGTGGTTACGAGCAGTACTTC. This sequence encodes CASSLEWLGGSGYEQYF.

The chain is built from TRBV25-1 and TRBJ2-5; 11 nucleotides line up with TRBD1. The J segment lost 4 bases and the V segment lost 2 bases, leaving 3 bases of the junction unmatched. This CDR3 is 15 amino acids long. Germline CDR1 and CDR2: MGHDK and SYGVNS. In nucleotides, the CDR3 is TGTGCCAGCAGTGAAGGGACAGGGGGATCAGAGACCCAGTACTTC. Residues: CASSEGTGGSETQYF.

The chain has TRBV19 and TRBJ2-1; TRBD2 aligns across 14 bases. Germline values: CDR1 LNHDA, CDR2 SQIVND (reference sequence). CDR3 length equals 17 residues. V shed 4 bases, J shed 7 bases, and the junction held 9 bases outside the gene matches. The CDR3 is CASSTPGLAGVGNEQFF. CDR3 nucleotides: TGTGCCAGTAGTACCCCGGGACTAGCGGGAGTTGGGAATGAGCAGTTCTTC.

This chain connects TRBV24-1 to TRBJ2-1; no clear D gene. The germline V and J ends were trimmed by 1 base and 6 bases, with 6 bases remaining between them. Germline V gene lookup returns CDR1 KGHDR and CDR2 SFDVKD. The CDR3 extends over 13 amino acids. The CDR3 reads CATSDFSGNEQFF. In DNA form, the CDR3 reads TGTGCCACCAGTGATTTTTCAGGCAATGAGCAGTTCTTC.

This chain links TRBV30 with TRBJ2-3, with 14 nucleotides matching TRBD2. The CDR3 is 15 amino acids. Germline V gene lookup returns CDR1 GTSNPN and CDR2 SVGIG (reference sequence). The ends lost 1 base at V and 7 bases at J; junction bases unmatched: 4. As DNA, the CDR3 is TGTGCCTGGAGTGCGGGACTAGCGGGAGTGTATACGCAGTATTTT. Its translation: CAWSAGLAGVYTQYF.

The CDR3 region is CASSLSVNGELFF. In nucleotides, the CDR3 is TGTGCCAGCAGCTTATCCGTTAACGGGGAGCTGTTTTTT. V gene TRBV5-5 combines with J gene TRBJ2-2; no clear D gene. The CDR3 totals 13 residues. Per germline, CDR1 SGHKS and CDR2 YYEKEE (reference sequence). V was clipped by 2 bases and J by 7 bases, with 9 bases between them.

CDR3 protein: CASSLLTGGEDNYGYTF. In DNA, the CDR3 is TGTGCCAGCAGTTTATTAACTGGGGGGGAAGATAACTATGGCTACACCTTC. The chain carries TRBV28 and TRBJ1-2; maybe TRBD1 (5 bases). Germline loops: CDR1 MDHEN, CDR2 SYDVKM. CDR3 length equals 17 residues. V gave up 1 base and J gave up 1 base, with 16 bases separating them.

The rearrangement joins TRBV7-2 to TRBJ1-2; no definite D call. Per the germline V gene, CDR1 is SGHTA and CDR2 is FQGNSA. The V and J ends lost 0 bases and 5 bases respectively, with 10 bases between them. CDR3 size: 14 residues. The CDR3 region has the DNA TGTGCCAGCAGCTTAGCAAGCTCTCTGTATGGCTACACCTTC. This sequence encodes CASSLASSLYGYTF.

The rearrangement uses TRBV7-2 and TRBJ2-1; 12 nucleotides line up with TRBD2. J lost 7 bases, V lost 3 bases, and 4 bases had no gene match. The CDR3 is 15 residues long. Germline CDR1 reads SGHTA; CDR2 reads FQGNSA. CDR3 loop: CASSLTSGSGNEQFF. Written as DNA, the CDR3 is TGTGCCAGCAGCTTGACTAGCGGGAGCGGTAATGAGCAGTTCTTC.

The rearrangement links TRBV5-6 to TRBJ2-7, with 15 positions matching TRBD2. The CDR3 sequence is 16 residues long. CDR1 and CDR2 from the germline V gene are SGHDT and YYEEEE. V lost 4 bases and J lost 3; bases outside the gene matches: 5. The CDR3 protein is CASSEGLAGGIYEQYV. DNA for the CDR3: TGTGCCAGCAGCGAGGGACTAGCGGGAGGCATCTACGAGCAGTACGTC.

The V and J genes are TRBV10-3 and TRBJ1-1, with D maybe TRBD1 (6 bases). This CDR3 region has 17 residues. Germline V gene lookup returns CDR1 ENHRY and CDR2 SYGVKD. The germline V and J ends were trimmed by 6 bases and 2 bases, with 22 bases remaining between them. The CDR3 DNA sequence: TGTGCCATCAGGTCAACAGGGCCCCTAGGCCCAAACACTGAAGCTTTCTTT. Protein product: CAIRSTGPLGPNTEAFF.

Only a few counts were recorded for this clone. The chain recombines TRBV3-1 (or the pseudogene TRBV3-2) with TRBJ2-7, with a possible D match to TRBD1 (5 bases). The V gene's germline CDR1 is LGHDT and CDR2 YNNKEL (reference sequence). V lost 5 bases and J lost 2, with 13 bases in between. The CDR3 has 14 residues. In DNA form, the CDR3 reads TGTGCCAGCAGCACCCGGACACCTCCCTACGAGCAGTACTTC. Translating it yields CASSTRTPPYEQYF.

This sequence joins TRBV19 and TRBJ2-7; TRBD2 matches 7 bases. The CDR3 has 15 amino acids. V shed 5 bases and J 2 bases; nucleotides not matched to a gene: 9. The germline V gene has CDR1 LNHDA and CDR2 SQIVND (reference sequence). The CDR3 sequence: CASSPQGGGTYEQYF. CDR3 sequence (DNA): TGTGCCAGTAGTCCGCAAGGCGGGGGAACCTACGAGCAGTACTTC.

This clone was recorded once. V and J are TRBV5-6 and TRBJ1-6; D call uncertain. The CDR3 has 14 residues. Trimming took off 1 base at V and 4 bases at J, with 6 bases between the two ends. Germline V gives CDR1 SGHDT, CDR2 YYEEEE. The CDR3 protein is CASSLPLYNSPLHF. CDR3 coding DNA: TGTGCCAGCAGCTTGCCGTTGTATAATTCACCCCTCCACTTT.

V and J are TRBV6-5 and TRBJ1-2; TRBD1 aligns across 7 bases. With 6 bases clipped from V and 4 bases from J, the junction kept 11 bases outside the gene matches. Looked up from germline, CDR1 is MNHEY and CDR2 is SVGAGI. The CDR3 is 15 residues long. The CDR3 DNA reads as TGTGCCAGCAGGAAAGCAGGGGGTGGATCCTATGGCTACACCTTC. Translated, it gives CASRKAGGGSYGYTF.

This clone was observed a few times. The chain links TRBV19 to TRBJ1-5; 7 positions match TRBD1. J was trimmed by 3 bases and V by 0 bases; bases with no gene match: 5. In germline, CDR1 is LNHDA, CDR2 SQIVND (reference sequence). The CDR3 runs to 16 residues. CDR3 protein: CASSIDRGTYNQPQHF. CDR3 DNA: TGTGCCAGTAGTATAGACAGGGGGACTTACAATCAGCCCCAGCATTTT.

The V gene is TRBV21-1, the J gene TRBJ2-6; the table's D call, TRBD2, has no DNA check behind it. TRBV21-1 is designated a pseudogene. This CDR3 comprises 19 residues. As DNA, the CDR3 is TGTGCCAGCATTCCTTTTGGGGAGGTCCGTACCTCTGGGGCCAACGTCCTGACTTTC. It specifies CASIPFGEVRTSGANVLTF.

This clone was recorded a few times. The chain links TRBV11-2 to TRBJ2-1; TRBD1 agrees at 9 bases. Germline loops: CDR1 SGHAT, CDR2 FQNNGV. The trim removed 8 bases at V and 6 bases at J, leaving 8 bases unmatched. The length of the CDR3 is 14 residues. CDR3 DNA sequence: TGTGCCAGCTCCGGGACAGGGTACCCCAATGAGCAGTTCTTC. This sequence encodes CASSGTGYPNEQFF.

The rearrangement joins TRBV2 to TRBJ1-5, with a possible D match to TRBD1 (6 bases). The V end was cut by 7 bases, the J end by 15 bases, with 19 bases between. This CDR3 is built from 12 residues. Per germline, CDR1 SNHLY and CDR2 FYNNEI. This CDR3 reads CASTWGGGPRHF. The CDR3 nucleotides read TGTGCCAGCACCTGGGGGGGCGGTCCGAGGCATTTT.

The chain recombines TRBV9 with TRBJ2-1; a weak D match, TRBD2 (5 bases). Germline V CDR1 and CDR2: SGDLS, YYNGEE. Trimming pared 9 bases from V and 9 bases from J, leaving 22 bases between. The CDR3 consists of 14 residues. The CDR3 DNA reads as TGTGCCACCTCTTTAGGGCCGGACTTGGGTGAGCAGTTCTTC. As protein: CATSLGPDLGEQFF.

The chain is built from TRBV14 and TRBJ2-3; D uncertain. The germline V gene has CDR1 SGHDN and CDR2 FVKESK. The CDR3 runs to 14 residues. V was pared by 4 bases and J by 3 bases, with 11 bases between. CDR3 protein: CASSPRQETDTQYF. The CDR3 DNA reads TGTGCCAGCAGCCCCCGTCAGGAAACAGATACGCAGTATTTT. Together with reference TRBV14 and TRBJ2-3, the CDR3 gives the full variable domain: EAGVTQFPSHSVIEKGQTVTLRCDPISGHDNLYWYRRVMGKEIKFLLHFVKESKQDESGMPNNRFLAERTGGTYSTLKVQPAELEDSGVYFCASSPRQETDTQYFGPGTRLTVL.

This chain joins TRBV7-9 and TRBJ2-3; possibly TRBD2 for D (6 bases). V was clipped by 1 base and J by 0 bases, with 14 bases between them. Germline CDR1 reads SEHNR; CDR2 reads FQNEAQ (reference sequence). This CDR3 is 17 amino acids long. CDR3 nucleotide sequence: TGTGCCAGCAGCTTAGGGACCCTAGCGAGTAGCACAGATACGCAGTATTTT. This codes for CASSLGTLASSTDTQYF.

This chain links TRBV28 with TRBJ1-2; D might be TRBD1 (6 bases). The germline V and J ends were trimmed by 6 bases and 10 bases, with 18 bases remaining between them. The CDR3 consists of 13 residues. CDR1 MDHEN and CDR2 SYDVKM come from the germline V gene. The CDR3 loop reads CASSQPTGGFYTF. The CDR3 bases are TGTGCCAGCAGCCAACCGACAGGCGGATTCTACACCTTC.